The 27 T cell receptor beta chains given below trace back to one sample, sequenced in a study of T cells after yellow fever vaccination. TCRdb re-called the 5' RACE reads through MiXCR, storing one row per CDR3 protein. The sample lists 60,000 to 75,000 distinct CDR3 sequences, more than 6.5% occurring once. The material sequenced was CD8+ T cells sorted from PBMCs, taken around 45 days after the first yellow fever vaccination. The receptors were sampled from a young man who received the YFV17D yellow fever vaccine.

This clonotype was recorded many times. The chain employs TRBV20-1 and TRBJ1-1, with 7 bases fitting TRBD1. V lost 3 bases, J lost 2 bases, and 6 bases stayed unmatched. This CDR3 has 14 residues. Germline CDR1 is DFQATT and CDR2 is SNEGSKA (reference sequence). The CDR3: CSARRQGLNTEAFF. The CDR3 coding sequence is TGCAGTGCTAGGCGACAGGGTTTAAACACTGAAGCTTTCTTT.

In this sample, this clonotype turned up many times. J is TRBJ2-3 and V is TRBV10-1; D unclear. Trimming cost V 4 bases and J 1 base, with 6 bases left between them. The CDR3 loop spans 13 amino acids. Germline lookup yields CDR1 WNHNN and CDR2 SYGVQD (reference sequence). The CDR3 loop is CASSASGTDTQYF. CDR3 coding DNA: TGCGCCAGCAGTGCAAGCGGCACAGATACGCAGTATTTT.

This clonotype occurred many times. At one boundary the junction diverges from the germline segment, which might be a read error. J is TRBJ1-2 and V is TRBV20-1; a weak D match, TRBD1 (5 bases). The CDR3 consists of 14 residues. Germline V gene data show CDR1 as DFQATT and CDR2 as SNEGSKA (reference sequence). The CDR3 DNA reads as TGCAGTGATAGAGATTACGGCAGGGACTATGGCTACACCTTC. Translated, it gives CSDRDYGRDYGYTF.

There are many counts of this clonotype. This chain connects TRBV7-9 to TRBJ2-7; D is unclear. The CDR3 contains 11 residues. The V end lost 2 bases, the J end lost 6 bases, and 5 bases lay between the germline ends. Germline values: CDR1 SEHNR, CDR2 FQNEAQ (reference sequence). The CDR3: CASSLSSEQYF. CDR3 DNA sequence: TGTGCCAGCAGCTTATCGAGCGAGCAGTACTTC. Together with reference TRBV7-9 and TRBJ2-7, the CDR3 gives the full variable domain: DTGVSQNPRHKITKRGQNVTFRCDPISEHNRLYWYRQTLGQGPEFLTYFQNEAQLEKSRLLSDRFSAERPKGSFSTLEIQRTEQGDSAMYLCASSLSSEQYFGPGTRLTVT.

V and J are TRBV6-5 and TRBJ2-2; D is possibly TRBD1 (6 bases). The length of the CDR3 is 17 residues. With 0 bases removed from V and 5 bases from J, the gap between germline ends came to 16 bases. Germline V CDR1 and CDR2: MNHEY, SVGAGI. CDR3 in DNA: TGTGCCAGCAGTTACTCTCGACAGGTCGGCGGGACCGGGGAGCTGTTTTTT. This gives the protein CASSYSRQVGGTGELFF.

At least ten counts were recorded for this clonotype. The CDR3 bases are TGTGCCAGCAGCTTACGCGGCGCAGGTTGGGCTAATGAAAAACTGTTTTTT. Its protein product is CASSLRGAGWANEKLFF. The chain uses TRBV7-9 and TRBJ1-4; D uncertain. The CDR3 has 17 residues. V lost 2 bases, J lost 3 bases, and 16 bases lay in between. The V gene's germline CDR1 is SEHNR and CDR2 FQNEAQ (reference sequence).

This clonotype was seen many times. CDR3 amino acids: CASSQYRDTNTEAFF. CDR3 in DNA: TGTGCCAGCAGCCAATACAGGGATACGAACACTGAAGCTTTCTTT. The rearrangement links TRBV4-2 to TRBJ1-1; TRBD1 might be the D (6 bases). V lost 2 bases, J lost 1 base, and 11 bases lay in between. Germline V gene sequence: CDR1 LGHNA, CDR2 YNFKEQ. The CDR3 extends over 15 amino acids.

This clonotype has a handful of counts. The V and J genes are TRBV4-2 and TRBJ2-1, with D uncertain. The CDR3 length is 13 residues. V was shortened by 4 bases and J by 4 bases, with 8 bases between the two germline ends. CDR1 is LGHNA and CDR2 is YNFKEQ in the germline V gene. The CDR3 DNA sequence: TGTGCCAGCAGCCTCACACGGTACAATGAGCAGTTCTTC. Residues: CASSLTRYNEQFF.

This clonotype has just a few counts. V usage is TRBV20-1 and J usage is TRBJ2-5; D remains ambiguous. The germline gives CDR1 DFQATT, CDR2 SNEGSKA (reference sequence). This CDR3 has 12 residues. V lost 4 bases, J lost 3 bases, and 9 bases lay in between. In DNA, the CDR3 is TGCAGTGCTAACAGAGCAGAAGAGACCCAGTACTTC. Its protein product is CSANRAEETQYF.

Many counts were recorded for this clonotype. The chain links TRBV4-1 to TRBJ1-5; TRBD1 is a possible D gene (5 bases). The CDR3 consists of 15 residues. Germline assignment: CDR1 MGHRA and CDR2 YSYEKL. V gave up 0 bases and J gave up 3 bases, with 9 bases separating them. In DNA, the CDR3 is TGCGCCAGCAGCCAAGAGGCAGGGTTCAATCAGCCCCAGCATTTT. It yields the protein CASSQEAGFNQPQHF.

With regard to this clonotype: A much larger clone differs from this one at a single base, so this may be a read error. The rearrangement joins TRBV12-3 or TRBV12-4 to TRBJ1-4; D is undetermined. Deletions cut 3 bases from V and 3 bases from J, with 11 bases between. There are 15 residues in the CDR3. This CDR3 is CASSFVGGANEKLFF. Here the CDR3 DNA reads TGTGCCAGCAGTTTCGTAGGAGGCGCTAATGAAAAACTGTTTTTT.

Only one count was recorded for this clonotype. This sequence joins TRBV15 and TRBJ1-5; maybe TRBD1 (5 bases). V lost 7 bases to trimming and J lost 10 bases, with 17 bases between them. The CDR3 covers 13 residues. Germline CDR1 LNHNV, CDR2 YYDKDF (reference sequence). The CDR3 DNA reads TGTGCCACCAACGACCTCCGGGGGGGACCCCAGCATTTT. Encoded protein: CATNDLRGGPQHF. Using reference TRBV15 and TRBJ1-5 for the parts outside the CDR3, the full variable domain is DAMVIQNPRYQVTQFGKPVTLSCSQTLNHNVMYWYQQKSSQAPKLLFHYYDKDFNNEADTPDNFQSRRPNTSFCFLDIRSPGLGDTAMYLCATNDLRGGPQHFGDGTRLSIL.

V usage is TRBV4-2 and J usage is TRBJ2-7; D is possibly TRBD2 (5 bases). The germline CDR1 and CDR2 sequences are LGHNA and YNFKEQ. The CDR3 runs to 13 residues. V lost 5 bases and J lost 0, with 8 bases in between. Written as DNA, the CDR3 is TGTGCCAGCAGCGCCGGGGTCTCCTACGAGCAGTACTTC. This codes for CASSAGVSYEQYF.

This clonotype was counted at least ten times. This chain uses TRBV5-1 with TRBJ2-5; D call uncertain. The germline V and J ends were trimmed by 0 bases and 5 bases, with 14 bases remaining between them. The CDR3 spans 15 residues. CDR1 and CDR2 from the germline V gene are SGHRS and YFSETQ. CDR3 sequence: CASSLAVLSDETQYF. The CDR3 bases are TGCGCCAGCAGCTTGGCCGTATTAAGCGATGAGACCCAGTACTTC. Looking up the rest from reference TRBV5-1 and TRBJ2-5 gives the full variable domain: KAGVTQTPRYLIKTRGQQVTLSCSPISGHRSVSWYQQTPGQGLQFLFEYFSETQRNKGNFPGRFSGRQFSNSRSEMNVSTLELGDSALYLCASSLAVLSDETQYFGPGTRLLVL.

This clonotype was observed many times. The genes are TRBV5-1 and TRBJ2-3, with D possibly matching TRBD1 (6 bases). This CDR3 region has 14 residues. V dropped 4 bases and J dropped 1 base, with 10 bases sitting between them. Germline V CDR1 and CDR2: SGHRS, YFSETQ. CDR3 bases: TGCGCCAGCAGCCCTTACAGGGGCACAGATACGCAGTATTTT. Protein product: CASSPYRGTDTQYF.

This clonotype was seen many times. The rearrangement joins TRBV27 to TRBJ2-1; perhaps TRBD1 as D (6 bases). V lost 7 bases to trimming and J lost 4 bases, with 17 bases between them. Germline values: CDR1 MNHEY, CDR2 SMNVEV (reference sequence). The CDR3 length is 15 residues. The CDR3 sequence is CASTGENQGYNEQFF. As DNA, the CDR3 is TGTGCCAGCACTGGGGAGAACCAGGGGTACAATGAGCAGTTCTTC.

The chain recombines TRBV7-9 with TRBJ2-7; 10 bases map to TRBD1. Germline lookup yields CDR1 SEHNR and CDR2 FQNEAQ (reference sequence). After removal of 3 bases from V and 10 bases from J, the junction contained 9 bases not matched to a gene. The length of the CDR3 is 14 residues. Here the CDR3 DNA reads TGTGCCAGCAGCTTCGAGGGACAGGGGATCGAACAGTACGTC. Amino acid sequence: CASSFEGQGIEQYV.

There are many counts of this clonotype. This chain links TRBV7-9 with TRBJ2-1; 7 bases agree with TRBD2. The junction had 8 bases not matched to a gene; V was cut back by 5 bases and J by 7 bases. CDR1 is SEHNR and CDR2 is FQNEAQ in the germline V gene (reference sequence). The CDR3 extends over 14 amino acids. For the CDR3, the DNA is TGTGCCAGCAGCCCCTTCACGGGGGGAAATGAGCAGTTCTTC. As protein: CASSPFTGGNEQFF. The whole variable domain, filled in from reference TRBV7-9 and TRBJ2-1, reads DTGVSQNPRHKITKRGQNVTFRCDPISEHNRLYWYRQTLGQGPEFLTYFQNEAQLEKSRLLSDRFSAERPKGSFSTLEIQRTEQGDSAMYLCASSPFTGGNEQFFGPGTRLTVL.

This clonotype was detected ten times or more. The chain carries TRBV5-1 and TRBJ2-3; 8 bases match TRBD1. Germline values: CDR1 SGHRS, CDR2 YFSETQ. Unmatched junction bases numbered 12, after V lost 4 bases and J lost 2 bases. The CDR3 is 17 residues long. CDR3 bases: TGCGCCAGCAGCCAAGGACAGGGAATATCTCACACAGATACGCAGTATTTT. Protein sequence: CASSQGQGISHTDTQYF. The whole variable domain, filled in from reference TRBV5-1 and TRBJ2-3, reads KAGVTQTPRYLIKTRGQQVTLSCSPISGHRSVSWYQQTPGQGLQFLFEYFSETQRNKGNFPGRFSGRQFSNSRSEMNVSTLELGDSALYLCASSQGQGISHTDTQYFGPGTRLTVL.

This clonotype has ten or more counts. This chain uses TRBV7-9 with TRBJ2-7, with D uncertain. This CDR3 has 13 residues. With 1 base removed from V and 1 base from J, the gap between germline ends came to 5 bases. CDR1 is SEHNR, CDR2 FQNEAQ, per germline (reference sequence). In DNA, the CDR3 is TGTGCCAGCAGCTTAGTGGAATCCTACGAGCAGTACTTC. This translates into CASSLVESYEQYF. Drawing the rest from reference TRBV7-9 and TRBJ2-7, the complete variable domain is DTGVSQNPRHKITKRGQNVTFRCDPISEHNRLYWYRQTLGQGPEFLTYFQNEAQLEKSRLLSDRFSAERPKGSFSTLEIQRTEQGDSAMYLCASSLVESYEQYFGPGTRLTVT.

The J gene is TRBJ1-3, the V gene TRBV21-1. TRBV21-1 is a pseudogene segment. This CDR3 contains 14 residues. The CDR3 sequence: CASSKRFPGNTIYF. DNA of the CDR3: TGTGCCAGCAGCAAAAGGTTCCCTGGAAACACCATATATTTT.

This clonotype was seen ten or more times. The V gene is TRBV27, the J gene TRBJ2-1, with D maybe TRBD1 (5 bases). Germline V gene sequence: CDR1 MNHEY, CDR2 SMNVEV (reference sequence). The CDR3 is 13 amino acids. V lost 6 bases and J lost 7, with 13 bases in between. The CDR3 loop is CASSFVGANEQFF. CDR3 sequence (DNA): TGTGCCAGCAGCTTCGTAGGGGCAAATGAGCAGTTCTTC.

This clonotype was counted at least ten times. The chain couples TRBV27 to TRBJ2-3, with 10 bases aligning to TRBD2. CDR3 size: 18 residues. Germline CDR1 reads MNHEY; CDR2 reads SMNVEV (reference sequence). Losses at the gene ends were 7 bases for V and 0 bases for J; bases not matched to a gene: 13. CDR3 loop: CASTPAAGGTSSTDTQYF. The CDR3 DNA reads TGTGCCAGCACCCCGGCAGCGGGGGGGACGTCTAGCACAGATACGCAGTATTTT.

Ten or more counts support this clonotype. This chain links TRBV4-2 with TRBJ1-4; 7 bases match TRBD1. In germline, CDR1 is LGHNA, CDR2 YNFKEQ. This CDR3 contains 14 residues. The J segment lost 8 bases and the V segment lost 11 bases, leaving 14 bases of the junction unmatched. CDR3 region: CAVGRQQGGEKLFF. CDR3 bases: TGTGCCGTCGGCCGGCAGCAGGGGGGAGAAAAACTGTTTTTT.

This clonotype occurred many times. The chain is built from TRBV10-3 and TRBJ2-7; 11 bases are a match to TRBD1. V dropped 6 bases and J dropped 7; count of bases not matched to a gene: 8. Germline CDR1 is ENHRY and CDR2 is SYGVKD. The CDR3 contains 14 residues. In DNA form, the CDR3 reads TGTGCCATCAGCCCTCCGGGACAGGGGGAAGAGCAGTACTTC. It encodes CAISPPGQGEEQYF.

This clonotype was seen many times. The rearrangement uses TRBV10-2 and TRBJ2-1, with TRBD2 identical over 7 bases. Unmatched junction bases numbered 5, after V lost 8 bases and J lost 1 base. Per the germline V gene, CDR1 is WSHSY and CDR2 is SAAADI. This CDR3 spans 14 amino acids. CDR3 sequence reads: CASAVAGSYNEQFF. CDR3 coding DNA: TGCGCCAGCGCCGTAGCGGGTTCCTACAATGAGCAGTTCTTC.

This clonotype was recorded many times. This chain connects TRBV7-9 to TRBJ1-1; the D is unclear. There are 12 residues in the CDR3. Germline loops: CDR1 SEHNR, CDR2 FQNEAQ (reference sequence). V was pared by 4 bases and J by 1 base, with 4 bases between. The CDR3 bases are TGTGCCAGCAGCTACGGGAACACTGAAGCTTTCTTT. It codes for CASSYGNTEAFF.